The clone carrying this TCR beta chain was recorded a few times. The sort gate was single viable CD3+CD4+CD8-CD45RO+ cells for memory CD4+ T cells. The data derive from a study of memory CD4+ T cells and cytomegalovirus serostatus. As for the study in general: This sample comes from healthy Belgian adults, about nine CMV seropositive, about 23 seronegative.

Germline V gene data show CDR1 as GTSNPN and CDR2 as SVGIG (reference sequence). The CDR3 is made up of 18 amino acids. V was pared by 2 bases and J by 1 base, with 24 bases between. Source study methods: Out-of-frame sequences were removed, leaving 2,000,000 or so distinct TCRbeta sequences. TCRdb's copy holds only in-frame clones and misses some; the assay was immunoSEQ multiplex PCR. The V and J calls and clone size come from that table; D and trimming were worked out from the DNA. The data show 61,000 or so clones, around 80% seen once. The rearrangement joins TRBV30 to TRBJ2-7, with D maybe TRBD2 (6 bases). Input material: memory CD4+ T cells from blood. This TCR was sampled from an adult in good health and CMV-seronegative. Some clones in this sample may be carry-over from other donors' samples. The CDR3 DNA reads as TGTGCCTGGAGTAGGGGCCTCGGGAGACTAGTTCATTCCTACGAGCAGTACTTC. Amino acids: CAWSRGLGRLVHSYEQYF.